This T cell receptor (beta chain) emerged from a study of blood T cells in healthy people across ages. The germline gives CDR1 SGHKS, CDR2 YYEKEE (reference sequence). CDR3 length: 15 residues. Trimming left V 0 bases short and J 3 bases short, with 10 bases between. For the second PCR, which ran for about 6 to 12 cycles, a sample-barcoded 5' primer and a J-beta primer mix were used. TCRdb called the 5' RACE reads again in MiXCR, with one record for every CDR3 protein. The table lists more than 900,000 distinct CDR3 sequences, 25% to 30% of them singletons. The sample holds a few counts of this clonotype. These data were also filed under a second study, of T cells of mothers and their children. From that second work: The donor cohort consisted of three healthy Caucasian mothers and their six children. M1S, a second-PCR primer, added sample barcodes and 2-4 random nucleotides. Maternal samples each gave over 9.5 million TCR beta CDR3 reads, and child samples several million each.

This chain uses TRBV5-5 with TRBJ1-5; D unclear. The sample comprised blood. This clonotype originated in a woman in her forties in good health. The CDR3 here is CASSLVPSFNQPQHF. The CDR3 coding sequence is TGTGCCAGCAGCTTGGTACCGAGTTTCAATCAGCCCCAGCATTTT.